This entry describes one TCR beta chain. This table comes from immunoSEQ multiplex PCR, and its TCRdb copy is limited to in-frame clones, with some not included. The sample holds around 150,000 clones; approximately 92% are singletons and the top ten take about 5%. The sample comes from a study of blood T cell repertoires in COVID-19. About the research overall: Acute and convalescent COVID-19 samples came from the United States, Italy and Spain. From T cells, B-cell-depleted T cells, or PBMCs came the material, which was cDNA or gDNA.

Trimming removed 7 bases at V and 6 bases at J, with 9 bases between. The CDR3 runs 12 residues. Germline CDR1 reads LNHDA; CDR2 reads SQIVND (reference sequence). This TCR came from a woman aged 50 to 65 with acute or convalescent COVID-19. J is TRBJ1-4 and V is TRBV19, with D unresolved. Sequenced: peripheral blood. This CDR3 is CASTGNDEKLFF. In DNA form, the CDR3 reads TGTGCCAGTACGGGGAACGATGAAAAACTGTTTTTT.